The 19 T cell receptor beta chains presented below share a single source sample, sequenced in a study of a mutant IDH1 vaccine in newly diagnosed glioma. Their antigens are not known. As to time point: week 5, during vaccination. The content of each vaccine dose was 300 ug of mutant IDH1 20-mer peptide, and topical imiquimod accompanied it. Profiled with immunoSEQ multiplex PCR; TCRdb holds only in-frame clones, not every one. The profile shows around 52,000 clones, approximately 78% of them singletons. The sequences come from PBMCs, collected from a glioma patient whose treatment included an IDH1 peptide vaccine. The receptors were sampled from a woman aged 35 to 49 with glioma.

This clone was observed a few times. The gene calls are TRBV2 and TRBJ1-1; no clear D gene. Germline lookup yields CDR1 SNHLY and CDR2 FYNNEI. The CDR3 consists of 13 residues. V gave up 6 bases and J gave up 5 bases, with 13 bases separating them. The CDR3 reads CASSNRRETEAFF. CDR3 DNA sequence: TGTGCCAGCAGCAATAGACGGGAGACTGAAGCTTTCTTT.

The genes are TRBV9 and TRBJ2-7, with 9 bases matching TRBD1. CDR3 length: 15 amino acids. CDR1 and CDR2 (germline): SGDLS, YYNGEE. Unmatched junction bases numbered 6, after V lost 2 bases and J lost 3 bases. CDR3 protein: CASSVSTGQGYEQYF. CDR3 nucleotide sequence: TGTGCCAGCAGCGTCTCTACGGGACAGGGCTACGAGCAGTACTTC.

The rearrangement uses TRBV19 and TRBJ1-1, with no clear D. This CDR3 spans 13 amino acids. Germline values: CDR1 LNHDA, CDR2 SQIVND (reference sequence). Trimming took off 0 bases at V and 7 bases at J, with 9 bases between the two ends. The CDR3 nucleotides read TGTGCCAGTAGTATAGACCAACGATTTGAAGCTTTCTTT. Encoded protein: CASSIDQRFEAFF.

The chain recombines TRBV4-1 with TRBJ1-1; 9 bases align to TRBD1. Germline loops: CDR1 MGHRA, CDR2 YSYEKL. The CDR3 runs 13 residues. Losses at the gene ends were 4 bases for V and 4 bases for J; bases not matched to a gene: 1. For the CDR3, the DNA is TGCGCCAGCAGCCGGGACAGGGTCACTGAAGCTTTCTTT. Its translation is CASSRDRVTEAFF.

V usage is TRBV6-1 and J usage is TRBJ2-2; TRBD1 matches at 7 bases. Unmatched junction bases numbered 12, after V lost 4 bases and J lost 7 bases. CDR3 size: 16 residues. Germline CDR1 reads MNHNS; CDR2 reads SASEGT. The CDR3, as DNA: TGTGCCAGCAGTGGGTCGGGACAGACCTCCCGCGGGGAGCTGTTTTTT. Its translation is CASSGSGQTSRGELFF.

CDR3 nucleotides: TGTGCCAGCAGCCCATCAATGGTTAACTATGGCTACACCTTC. Translation gives CASSPSMVNYGYTF. The chain joins TRBV6-5 to TRBJ1-2; no clear D. V shed 6 bases and J shed 1 base, with 12 bases lying between them. The CDR3 contains 14 residues. CDR1 and CDR2 from the germline V gene are MNHEY and SVGAGI.

As for this clone: The junction differs from germline at one of its ends, possibly a read error. The chain has TRBV7-2 and TRBJ2-3; D is tentatively TRBD1 or TRBD2 (5 bases each). The CDR3 covers 12 residues. The germline V gene has CDR1 SGHTA and CDR2 FQGNSA. The CDR3 sequence: CASSPGTAGKKF. CDR3 sequence (DNA): TGTGCCAGCAGCCCCGGGACCGCCGGAAAAAAATTT. The full variable domain, in which reference TRBV7-2 and TRBJ2-3 provide the parts outside the CDR3, is GAGVSQSPSNKVTEKGKDVELRCDPISGHTALYWYRQSLGQGLEFLIYFQGNSAPDKSGLPSDRFSAERTGGSVSTLTIQRTQQEDSAVYLCASSPGTAGKKFGPGTRLTVL.

J is TRBJ1-1 and V is TRBV19; D call uncertain. Trimming removed 3 bases at V and 8 bases at J, with 10 bases between. The germline CDR1 and CDR2 sequences are LNHDA and SQIVND (reference sequence). CDR3 length equals 12 residues. CDR3 amino acids: CASSIMGREAFF. CDR3 sequence (DNA): TGTGCCAGTAGTATCATGGGCAGGGAAGCTTTCTTT.

As concerns this clone: Other DNA sequences within the sample encode an identical CDR3. This chain connects TRBV19 to TRBJ2-3; 9 nucleotides align to TRBD2. Germline CDR1 LNHDA, CDR2 SQIVND (reference sequence). The CDR3 sequence is 15 residues long. The J segment lost 4 bases and the V segment lost 3 bases, leaving 5 bases of the junction unmatched. DNA of the CDR3: TGTGCCAGTAGTATTGGCGGGGGGGAGGCAGATACGCAGTATTTT. Amino acid sequence: CASSIGGGEADTQYF.

The V call is TRBV9, the J call TRBJ2-7; D perhaps matches TRBD2 (5 bases). The germline V and J ends were trimmed by 0 bases and 6 bases, with 10 bases remaining between them. CDR3 length: 13 residues. Per the germline V gene, CDR1 is SGDLS and CDR2 is YYNGEE. Here the CDR3 reads CASSVAWESEQYF. In DNA, the CDR3 is TGTGCCAGCAGCGTAGCGTGGGAGAGCGAGCAGTACTTC.

The chain uses TRBV25-1 and TRBJ2-3, with 12 positions matching TRBD2. V dropped 4 bases and J dropped 4; count of bases not matched to a gene: 0. This CDR3 comprises 14 residues. The germline V gene encodes CDR1 MGHDK and CDR2 SYGVNS. CDR3 sequence reads: CASSASGGADTQYF. The CDR3 nucleotides are TGTGCCAGCAGTGCTAGCGGGGGGGCAGATACGCAGTATTTT.

The J gene is TRBJ1-3, the V gene TRBV5-8; D not certain. From germline, CDR1 is SGHTS and CDR2 YDEGEE. With 4 bases removed from V and 0 bases from J, the gap between germline ends came to 14 bases. CDR3 length: 16 residues. The CDR3 reads CASSPEGGPSGNTIYF. The DNA of the CDR3 is TGTGCCAGCAGCCCCGAGGGAGGGCCCTCTGGAAACACCATATATTTT.

The chain uses TRBV7-2 and TRBJ2-3, with TRBD2 matching 9 bases. J gave up 1 base and V 3 bases, and 5 bases lay outside the gene matches. Germline CDR1 is SGHTA and CDR2 is FQGNSA. The length of the CDR3 is 16 residues. CDR3 residues: CASSFKRGAGTDTQYF. The DNA of the CDR3 is TGTGCCAGCAGCTTCAAGCGGGGGGCGGGCACAGATACGCAGTATTTT.

CDR3 in amino acids: CASSLASRGMRETQYF. In nucleotides, the CDR3 is TGCGCCAGCAGCTTGGCTAGCCGCGGGATGAGGGAGACCCAGTACTTC. The V and J genes are TRBV5-1 and TRBJ2-5, with TRBD2 as a possible D gene (6 bases). Trimming cost V 0 bases and J 5 bases, with 17 bases left between them. CDR1 and CDR2 from the germline V gene are SGHRS and YFSETQ. CDR3 size: 16 residues. Full variable domain (missing parts from reference TRBV5-1 and TRBJ2-5): KAGVTQTPRYLIKTRGQQVTLSCSPISGHRSVSWYQQTPGQGLQFLFEYFSETQRNKGNFPGRFSGRQFSNSRSEMNVSTLELGDSALYLCASSLASRGMRETQYFGPGTRLLVL.

The V gene is TRBV2, the J gene TRBJ1-2, with TRBD1 matching over 7 bases. The CDR3 contains 15 residues. The V gene end was trimmed by 6 bases and the J gene end by 0 bases; junction bases not matched to a gene: 7. Germline V gene lookup returns CDR1 SNHLY and CDR2 FYNNEI. CDR3 nucleotide sequence: TGTGCCAGCAGCGCTAGGACAGGTACTAACTATGGCTACACCTTC. This translates into CASSARTGTNYGYTF.

This clone came up a few times. The chain has TRBV29-1 and TRBJ2-5; 7 positions agree with TRBD2. In germline, CDR1 is SQVTM, CDR2 ANQGSEA. The V segment lost 4 bases and the J segment 7 bases; nucleotides outside the gene matches: 9. The CDR3 spans 13 residues. This CDR3 is CSVGSGEGGTQYF. CDR3 DNA sequence: TGCAGCGTTGGAAGCGGGGAAGGAGGGACCCAGTACTTC.

This chain joins TRBV10-3 and TRBJ1-5; perhaps TRBD1 as D (6 bases). The CDR3 is 17 amino acids. Germline V gene sequence: CDR1 ENHRY, CDR2 SYGVKD. V gave up 0 bases and J gave up 2 bases, with 14 bases separating them. CDR3 in DNA: TGTGCCATCAGTGAGTCGTCCAGGGGTTATGGCAATCAGCCCCAGCATTTT. Its translation: CAISESSRGYGNQPQHF.

This chain uses TRBV19 with TRBJ2-3; no clear D. The germline V gene has CDR1 LNHDA and CDR2 SQIVND (reference sequence). V lost 6 bases and J lost 2, with 12 bases in between. The CDR3 loop spans 14 amino acids. In DNA form, the CDR3 reads TGTGCCAGTAGCACACTGAGCTTCACAGATACGCAGTATTTT. This translates into CASSTLSFTDTQYF.

The gene calls are TRBV19 and TRBJ1-4; D remains unclear. The CDR3 runs 16 residues. V gave up 4 bases and J gave up 7 bases, with 19 bases separating them. Germline assignment: CDR1 LNHDA and CDR2 SQIVND (reference sequence). The CDR3 nucleotides read TGTGCCAGTAGTAGCCTCCCGGGCCGGACGGGTGAAAAACTGTTTTTT. Translating it yields CASSSLPGRTGEKLFF.